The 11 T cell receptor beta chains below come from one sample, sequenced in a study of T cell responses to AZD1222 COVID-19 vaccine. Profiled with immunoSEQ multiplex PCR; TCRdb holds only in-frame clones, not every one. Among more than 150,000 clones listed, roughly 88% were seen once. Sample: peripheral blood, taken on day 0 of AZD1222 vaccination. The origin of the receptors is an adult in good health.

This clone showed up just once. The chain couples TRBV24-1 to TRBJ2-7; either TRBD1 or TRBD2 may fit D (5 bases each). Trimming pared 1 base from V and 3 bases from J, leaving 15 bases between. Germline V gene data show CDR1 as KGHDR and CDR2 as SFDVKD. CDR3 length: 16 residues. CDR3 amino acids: CATSDLAGTRGYEQYF. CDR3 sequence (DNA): TGTGCCACCAGTGATTTAGCCGGGACCCGGGGCTACGAGCAGTACTTC.

CDR3 nucleotides: TGTGCCAGCAGCCTCGTCCTGGGAGAGACCCAGTACTTC. It codes for CASSLVLGETQYF. The gene calls are TRBV12-3 or TRBV12-4 and TRBJ2-5; the D is unclear. This CDR3 comprises 13 residues. The ends were cut back, 6 bases at V and 4 bases at J, with 12 bases in the middle.

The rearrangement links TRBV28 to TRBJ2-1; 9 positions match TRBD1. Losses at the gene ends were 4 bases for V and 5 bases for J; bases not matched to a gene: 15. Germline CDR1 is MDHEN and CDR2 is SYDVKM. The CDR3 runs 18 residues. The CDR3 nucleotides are TGTGCCAGCAGTTCCACAGGGGGCGAGTATATACATGACAATGAGCAGTTCTTC. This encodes CASSSTGGEYIHDNEQFF.

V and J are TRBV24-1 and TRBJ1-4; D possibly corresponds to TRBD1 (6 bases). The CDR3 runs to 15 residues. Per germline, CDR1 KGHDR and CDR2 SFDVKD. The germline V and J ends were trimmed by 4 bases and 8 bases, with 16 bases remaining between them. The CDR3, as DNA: TGTGCCACCAGTGACGCCCGGGGGGCTGGGGAAAAACTGTTTTTT. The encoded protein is CATSDARGAGEKLFF.

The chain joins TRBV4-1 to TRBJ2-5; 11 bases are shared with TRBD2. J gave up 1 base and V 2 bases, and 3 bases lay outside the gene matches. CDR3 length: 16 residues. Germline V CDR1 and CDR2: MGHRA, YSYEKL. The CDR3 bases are TGCGCCAGCAGCCAATTAGGGACTAGCGGCCAAGAGACCCAGTACTTC. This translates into CASSQLGTSGQETQYF.

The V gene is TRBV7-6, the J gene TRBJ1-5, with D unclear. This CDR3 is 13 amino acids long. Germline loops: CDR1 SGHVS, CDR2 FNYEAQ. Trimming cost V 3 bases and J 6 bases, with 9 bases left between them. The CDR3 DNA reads TGTGCCAGCAGCTTGAACCTGATTCAGCCCCAGCATTTT. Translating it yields CASSLNLIQPQHF.

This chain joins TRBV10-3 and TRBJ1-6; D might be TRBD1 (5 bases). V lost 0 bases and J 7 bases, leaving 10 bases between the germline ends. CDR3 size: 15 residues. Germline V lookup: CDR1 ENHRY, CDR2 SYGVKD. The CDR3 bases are TGTGCCATCAGTGAGTCCGGGGGAAGGAATTCACCCCTCCACTTT. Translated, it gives CAISESGGRNSPLHF.

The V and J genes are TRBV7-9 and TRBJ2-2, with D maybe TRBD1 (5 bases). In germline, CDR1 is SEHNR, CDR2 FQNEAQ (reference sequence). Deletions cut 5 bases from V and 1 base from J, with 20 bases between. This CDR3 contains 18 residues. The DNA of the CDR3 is TGTGCCAGCAGCCCTGTTCAGGGCCCCCTCGTGAACACCGGGGAGCTGTTTTTT. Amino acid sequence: CASSPVQGPLVNTGELFF.

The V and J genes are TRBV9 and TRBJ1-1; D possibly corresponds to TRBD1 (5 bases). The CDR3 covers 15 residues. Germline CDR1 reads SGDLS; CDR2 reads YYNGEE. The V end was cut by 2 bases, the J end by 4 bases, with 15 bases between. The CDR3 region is CASSVGGAGGTEAFF. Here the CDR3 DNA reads TGTGCCAGCAGCGTGGGGGGAGCAGGAGGCACTGAAGCTTTCTTT. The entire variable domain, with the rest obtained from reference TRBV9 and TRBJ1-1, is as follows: DSGVTQTPKHLITATGQRVTLRCSPRSGDLSVYWYQQSLDQGLQFLIQYYNGEERAKGNILERFSAQQFPDLHSELNLSSLELGDSALYFCASSVGGAGGTEAFFGQGTRLTVV.

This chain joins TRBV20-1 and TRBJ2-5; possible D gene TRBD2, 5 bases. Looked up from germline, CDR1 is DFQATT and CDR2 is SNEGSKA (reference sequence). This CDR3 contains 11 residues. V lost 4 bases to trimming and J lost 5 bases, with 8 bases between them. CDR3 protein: CSATERETQYF. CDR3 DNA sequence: TGCAGTGCTACCGAGCGGGAGACCCAGTACTTC.

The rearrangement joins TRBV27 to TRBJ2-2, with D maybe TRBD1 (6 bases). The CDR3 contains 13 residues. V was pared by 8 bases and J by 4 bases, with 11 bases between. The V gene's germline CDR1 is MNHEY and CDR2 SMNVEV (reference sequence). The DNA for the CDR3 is TGTGCCAGCGGGGGACATCGCACCGGGGAGCTGTTTTTT. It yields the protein CASGGHRTGELFF.